This is a list of T cell receptor beta chains from one sample in a study of cytomegalovirus exposure and HLA in healthy donors. TCRdb's copy holds only in-frame clones and misses some; the assay was immunoSEQ multiplex PCR. This sample has around 64,000 clones, with roughly four fifths found just once. Sequencing was carried out using PBMCs. The receptors stem from a young woman in good health and CMV-seropositive. CDR3s include the opening cysteine and the closing phenylalanine or tryptophan. The D gene is left open where the match is weak. The size entry is marked missing in some rows and otherwise reads once, few, many or a size class.

J | size | V | D | CDR3
TRBJ2-7 | NA | TRBV4-2 | NA | CASSLRKGITGYEQYF
TRBJ2-2 | NA | TRBV7-6 | TRBD2 | CASSLDPSRLANTGELFF
TRBJ2-1 | few | TRBV6-5 | TRBD2 | CASGGGNEQFF
TRBJ1-4 | once | TRBV27 | TRBD1 | CASSLTGGGLFF
TRBJ2-7 | few | TRBV18 | TRBD1 | CASSLYRGEQYF
TRBJ2-7 | NA | TRBV6-5 | TRBD1 | CASSHDRGAHEQYF
TRBJ2-3 | NA | TRBV10-2 | TRBD2 | CASRAGDADTQYF
TRBJ1-1 | NA | TRBV20-1 | NA | CSQYGLDSTFF
TRBJ2-3 | NA | TRBV5-1 | NA | CASSPGITDTQYF
TRBJ2-7 | NA | TRBV6-1 | TRBD1 | CASSATGVLLGEQYF
TRBJ2-2 | once | TRBV29-1 | NA | CSGALNTGELFF